This TCR beta chain comes out of a study of blood T cell repertoires in COVID-19. Across the study: Sites across the United States, Italy and Spain contributed samples from acute and convalescent COVID-19. The cDNA or gDNA used as material had been derived from T cells, B-cell-depleted T cells, or PBMCs.

The V gene's germline CDR1 is SGHTA and CDR2 FQGTGA. V shed 5 bases and J shed 7 bases, with 8 bases lying between them. This CDR3 is built from 12 residues. In the original processing: Nucleated cell counts were estimated from reference gene primer amplification. Sequencing was performed with immunoSEQ multiplex PCR; in TCRdb, only in-frame clones are kept and a portion is missing. V, J and clone size derive from that table, while D and trimming were established from the DNA sequence. The sample has some 150,000 clones; about 77% are singletons. This chain uses TRBV7-3 with TRBJ2-2; D is unclear. Material for sequencing was peripheral blood. The TCR sequence derives from a woman aged 45-65 years with active or convalescent COVID-19. CDR3 amino acids: CASSPPDGELFF. In nucleotides, the CDR3 is TGTGCCAGCAGCCCGCCAGACGGGGAGCTGTTTTTT. Complete variable domain (other parts from reference TRBV7-3 and TRBJ2-2): GAGVSQTPSNKVTEKGKYVELRCDPISGHTALYWYRQSLGQGPEFLIYFQGTGAADDSGLPNDRFFAVRPEGSVSTLKIQRTERGDSAVYLCASSPPDGELFFGEGSRLTVL.